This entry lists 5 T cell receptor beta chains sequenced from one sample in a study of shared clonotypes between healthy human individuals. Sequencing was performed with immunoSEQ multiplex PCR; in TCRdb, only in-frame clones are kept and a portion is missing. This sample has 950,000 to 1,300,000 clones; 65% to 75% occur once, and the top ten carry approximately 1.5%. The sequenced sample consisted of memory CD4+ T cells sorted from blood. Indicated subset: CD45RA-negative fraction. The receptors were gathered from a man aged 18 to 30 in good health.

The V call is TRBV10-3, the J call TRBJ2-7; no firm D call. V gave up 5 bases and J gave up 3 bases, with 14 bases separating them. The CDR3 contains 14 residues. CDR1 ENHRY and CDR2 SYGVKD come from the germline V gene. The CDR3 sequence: CAISPGPTGYEQYF. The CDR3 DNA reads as TGTGCCATCAGTCCGGGCCCCACGGGCTACGAGCAGTACTTC.

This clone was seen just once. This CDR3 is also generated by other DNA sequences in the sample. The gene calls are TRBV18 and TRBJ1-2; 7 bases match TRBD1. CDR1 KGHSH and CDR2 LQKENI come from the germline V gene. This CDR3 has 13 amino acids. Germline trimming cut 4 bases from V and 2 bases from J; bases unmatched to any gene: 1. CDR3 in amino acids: CASSQDRNYGYTF. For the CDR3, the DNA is TGTGCCAGCTCACAGGACAGGAACTATGGCTACACCTTC.

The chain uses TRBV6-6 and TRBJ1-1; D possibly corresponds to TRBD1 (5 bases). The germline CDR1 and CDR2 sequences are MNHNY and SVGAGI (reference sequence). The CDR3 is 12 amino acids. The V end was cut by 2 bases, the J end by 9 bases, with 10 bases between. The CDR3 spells CASSYGGDQAFF. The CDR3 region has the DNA TGTGCCAGCAGTTACGGAGGGGATCAAGCTTTCTTT.

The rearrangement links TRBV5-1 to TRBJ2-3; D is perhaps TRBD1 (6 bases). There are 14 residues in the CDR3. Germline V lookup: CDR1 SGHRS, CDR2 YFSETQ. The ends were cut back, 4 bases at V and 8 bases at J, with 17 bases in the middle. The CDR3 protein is CASSGTTGQSTQYF. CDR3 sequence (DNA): TGCGCCAGCAGCGGAACGACAGGTCAGAGTACGCAGTATTTT. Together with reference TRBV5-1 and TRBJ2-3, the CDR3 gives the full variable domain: KAGVTQTPRYLIKTRGQQVTLSCSPISGHRSVSWYQQTPGQGLQFLFEYFSETQRNKGNFPGRFSGRQFSNSRSEMNVSTLELGDSALYLCASSGTTGQSTQYFGPGTRLTVL.

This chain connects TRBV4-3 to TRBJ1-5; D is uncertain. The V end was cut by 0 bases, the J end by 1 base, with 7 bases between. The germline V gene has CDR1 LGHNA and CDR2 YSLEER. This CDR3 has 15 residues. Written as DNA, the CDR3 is TGCGCCAGCAGCCAAGACAGGCAAAGCAATCAGCCCCAGCATTTT. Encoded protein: CASSQDRQSNQPQHF.